Below, one T cell receptor beta chain is given with its context. No antigen is known for it. This entry belongs to a study of T cells expressing NK-cell markers. Study information: Repertoires of TCR beta were obtained from T cells sorted as CD3+CD56+NKG2C+, CD3+CD56+NKG2C- and CD3+CD56-NKG2C+. General study results and limits: It remained uncertain whether the expanded NKG2C+ T cell clones were specific for HCMV antigens.

5'RACE template switching with UMIs generated TCR beta cDNA. Using the 5' RACE reads, TCRdb records one entry per CDR3 protein without DNA. Seen in this sample are approximately 550,000 distinct CDR3 sequences; the ten most common clones hold under 4.5%. The receptor was derived from a man aged 18 to 29 in good health. The sequenced sample consisted of blood T cells: a sorted CD56 or NKG2C T cell subset, CD4+ or CD8+ T cells, or bulk PBMC T cells (not recorded which).

The CDR3 spells CSAEQGTGDTQYF. The chain links TRBV20-1 to TRBJ2-3; TCRdb proposes TRBD1, but this gene call is untestable without DNA. CDR1 is DFQATT and CDR2 is SNEGSKA in the germline V gene (reference sequence). This CDR3 comprises 13 residues.